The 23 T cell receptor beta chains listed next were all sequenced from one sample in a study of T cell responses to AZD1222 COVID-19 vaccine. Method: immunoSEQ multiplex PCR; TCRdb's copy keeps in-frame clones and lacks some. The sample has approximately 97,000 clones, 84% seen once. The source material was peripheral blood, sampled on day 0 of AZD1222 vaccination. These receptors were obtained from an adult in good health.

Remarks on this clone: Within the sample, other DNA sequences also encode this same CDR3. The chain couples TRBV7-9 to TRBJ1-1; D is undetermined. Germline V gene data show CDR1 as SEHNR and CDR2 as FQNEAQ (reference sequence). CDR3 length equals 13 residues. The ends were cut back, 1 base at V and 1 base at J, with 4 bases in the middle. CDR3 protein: CASSLGTNTEAFF. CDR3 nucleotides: TGTGCCAGCAGCTTAGGGACGAACACTGAAGCTTTCTTT.

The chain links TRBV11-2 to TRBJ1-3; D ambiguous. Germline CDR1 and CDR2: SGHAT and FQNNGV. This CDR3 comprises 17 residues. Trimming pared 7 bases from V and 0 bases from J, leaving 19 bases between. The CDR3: CASTNGPGRSSGNTIYF. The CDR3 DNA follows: TGTGCCAGCACTAACGGGCCTGGACGGAGCTCTGGAAACACCATATATTTT.

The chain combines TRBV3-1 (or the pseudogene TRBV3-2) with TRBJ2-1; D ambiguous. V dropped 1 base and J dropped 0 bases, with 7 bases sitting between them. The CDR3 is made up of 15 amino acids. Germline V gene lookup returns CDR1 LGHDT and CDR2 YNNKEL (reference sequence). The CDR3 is CASSQGVSSYNEQFF. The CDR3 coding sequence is TGTGCCAGCAGCCAAGGGGTGTCCTCCTACAATGAGCAGTTCTTC.

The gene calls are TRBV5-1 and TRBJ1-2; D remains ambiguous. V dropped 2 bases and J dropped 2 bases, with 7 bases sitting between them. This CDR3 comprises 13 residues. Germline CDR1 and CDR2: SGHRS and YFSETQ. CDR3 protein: CASSLGENYGYTF. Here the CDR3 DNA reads TGCGCCAGCAGCTTAGGAGAGAACTATGGCTACACCTTC.

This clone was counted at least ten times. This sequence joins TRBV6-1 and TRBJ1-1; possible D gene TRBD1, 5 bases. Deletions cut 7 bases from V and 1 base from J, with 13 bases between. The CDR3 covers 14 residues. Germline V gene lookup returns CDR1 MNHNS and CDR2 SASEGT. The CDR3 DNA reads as TGTGCCAGCAAATTAGGGGAAGCGAACACTGAAGCTTTCTTT. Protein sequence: CASKLGEANTEAFF.

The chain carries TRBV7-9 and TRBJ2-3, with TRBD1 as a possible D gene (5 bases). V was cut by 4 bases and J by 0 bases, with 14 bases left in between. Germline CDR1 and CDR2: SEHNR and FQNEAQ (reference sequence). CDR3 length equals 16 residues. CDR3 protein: CASSSRQGLSTDTQYF. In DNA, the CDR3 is TGTGCCAGCAGCTCACGCCAGGGATTGAGCACAGATACGCAGTATTTT. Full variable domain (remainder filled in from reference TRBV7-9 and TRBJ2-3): DTGVSQNPRHKITKRGQNVTFRCDPISEHNRLYWYRQTLGQGPEFLTYFQNEAQLEKSRLLSDRFSAERPKGSFSTLEIQRTEQGDSAMYLCASSSRQGLSTDTQYFGPGTRLTVL.

This chain's CDR3 is CASSDRGGSNTGELFF. The CDR3 bases are TGTGCCAGCAGTGACAGAGGGGGTTCGAACACCGGGGAGCTGTTTTTT. The V and J genes are TRBV6-1 and TRBJ2-2; possibly TRBD1 for D (6 bases). V was shortened by 3 bases and J by 0 bases, with 11 bases between the two germline ends. This CDR3 comprises 16 residues. Germline V gives CDR1 MNHNS, CDR2 SASEGT.

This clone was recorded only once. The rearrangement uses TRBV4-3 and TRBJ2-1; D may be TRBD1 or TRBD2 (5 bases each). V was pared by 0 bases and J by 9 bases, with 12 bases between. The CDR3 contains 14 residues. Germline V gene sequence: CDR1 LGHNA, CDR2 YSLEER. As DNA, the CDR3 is TGCGCCAGCAGCCAAGAGGGCAGGGCGGGTGAGCAGTTCTTC. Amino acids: CASSQEGRAGEQFF.

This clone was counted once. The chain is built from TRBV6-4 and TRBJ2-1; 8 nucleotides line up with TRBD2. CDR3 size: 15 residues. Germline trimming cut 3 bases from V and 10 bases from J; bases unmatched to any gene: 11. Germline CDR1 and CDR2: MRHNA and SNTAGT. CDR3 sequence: CASSEEVASGHEQFF. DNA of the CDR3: TGTGCCAGCAGTGAGGAGGTCGCTAGCGGGCACGAGCAGTTCTTC.

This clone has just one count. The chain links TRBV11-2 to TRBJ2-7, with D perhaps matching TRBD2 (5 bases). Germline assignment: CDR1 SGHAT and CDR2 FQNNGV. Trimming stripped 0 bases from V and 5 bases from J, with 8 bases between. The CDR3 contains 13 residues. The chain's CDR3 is CASSLDFGDEQYF. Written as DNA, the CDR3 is TGTGCCAGCAGCTTAGATTTCGGGGACGAGCAGTACTTC.

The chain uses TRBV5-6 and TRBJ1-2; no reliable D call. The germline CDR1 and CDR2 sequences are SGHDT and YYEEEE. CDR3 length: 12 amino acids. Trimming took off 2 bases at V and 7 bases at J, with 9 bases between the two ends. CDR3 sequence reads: CASSFGGSGYTF. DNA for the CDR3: TGTGCCAGCAGCTTCGGAGGGAGTGGCTACACCTTC.

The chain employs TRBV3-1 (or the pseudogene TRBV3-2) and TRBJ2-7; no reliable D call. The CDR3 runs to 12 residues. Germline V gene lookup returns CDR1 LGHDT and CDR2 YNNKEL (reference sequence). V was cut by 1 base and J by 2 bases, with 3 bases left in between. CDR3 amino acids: CASSQGTYEQYF. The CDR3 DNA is TGTGCCAGCAGCCAAGGGACCTACGAGCAGTACTTC.

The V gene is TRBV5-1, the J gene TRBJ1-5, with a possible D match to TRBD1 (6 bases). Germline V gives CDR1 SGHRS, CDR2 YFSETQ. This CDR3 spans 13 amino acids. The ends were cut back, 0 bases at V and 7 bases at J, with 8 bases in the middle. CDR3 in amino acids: CASSLGGAQPQHF. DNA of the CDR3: TGCGCCAGCAGCTTGGGGGGGGCCCAGCCCCAGCATTTT. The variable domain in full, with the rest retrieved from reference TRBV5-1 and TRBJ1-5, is KAGVTQTPRYLIKTRGQQVTLSCSPISGHRSVSWYQQTPGQGLQFLFEYFSETQRNKGNFPGRFSGRQFSNSRSEMNVSTLELGDSALYLCASSLGGAQPQHFGDGTRLSIL.

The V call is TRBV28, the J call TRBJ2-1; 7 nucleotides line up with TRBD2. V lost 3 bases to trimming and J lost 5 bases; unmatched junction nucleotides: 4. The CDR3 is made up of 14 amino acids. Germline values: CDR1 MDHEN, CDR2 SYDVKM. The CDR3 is CASSFWGGNNEQFF. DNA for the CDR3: TGTGCCAGCAGTTTCTGGGGGGGAAACAATGAGCAGTTCTTC.

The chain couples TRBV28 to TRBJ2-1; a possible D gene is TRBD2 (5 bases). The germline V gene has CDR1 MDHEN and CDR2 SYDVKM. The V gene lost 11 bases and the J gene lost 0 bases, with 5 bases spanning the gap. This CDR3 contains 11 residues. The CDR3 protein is CAAGSYNEQFF. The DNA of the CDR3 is TGTGCCGCGGGCTCCTACAATGAGCAGTTCTTC.

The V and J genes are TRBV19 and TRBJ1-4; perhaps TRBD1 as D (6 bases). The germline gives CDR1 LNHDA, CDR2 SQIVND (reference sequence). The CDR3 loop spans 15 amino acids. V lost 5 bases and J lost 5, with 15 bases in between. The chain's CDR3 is CASSSQGKFNEKLFF. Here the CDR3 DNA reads TGTGCCAGTAGTTCGCAGGGGAAGTTCAATGAAAAACTGTTTTTT.

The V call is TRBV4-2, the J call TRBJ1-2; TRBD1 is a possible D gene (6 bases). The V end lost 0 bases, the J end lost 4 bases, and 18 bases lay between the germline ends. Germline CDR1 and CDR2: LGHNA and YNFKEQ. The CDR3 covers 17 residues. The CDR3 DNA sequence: TGTGCCAGCAGCCAAGAGGGGGGGCAGGGCGGAGGCTATGGCTACACCTTC. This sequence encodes CASSQEGGQGGGYGYTF.

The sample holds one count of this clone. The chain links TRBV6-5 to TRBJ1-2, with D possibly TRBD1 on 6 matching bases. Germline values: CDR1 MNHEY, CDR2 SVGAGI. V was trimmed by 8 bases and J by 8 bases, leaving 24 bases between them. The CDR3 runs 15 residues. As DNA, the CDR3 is TGTGCCAGCGGACCCCGCCCTCTGGGGACAAGGGGCTACACCTTC. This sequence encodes CASGPRPLGTRGYTF.

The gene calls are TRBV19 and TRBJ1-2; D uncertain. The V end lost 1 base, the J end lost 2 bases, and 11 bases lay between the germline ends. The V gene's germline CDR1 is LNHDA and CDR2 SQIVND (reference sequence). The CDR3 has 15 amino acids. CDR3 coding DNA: TGTGCCAGTAGTATAGCCAATAGGGAAAACTATGGCTACACCTTC. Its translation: CASSIANRENYGYTF.

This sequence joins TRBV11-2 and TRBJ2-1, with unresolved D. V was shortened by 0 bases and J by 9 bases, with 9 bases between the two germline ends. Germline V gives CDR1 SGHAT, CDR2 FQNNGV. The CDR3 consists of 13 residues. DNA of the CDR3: TGTGCCAGCAGCTTAGAAAGAACCGGTGAGCAGTTCTTC. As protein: CASSLERTGEQFF.

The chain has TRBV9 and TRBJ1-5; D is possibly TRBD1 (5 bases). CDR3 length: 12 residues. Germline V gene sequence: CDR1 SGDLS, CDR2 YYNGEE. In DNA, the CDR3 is TGTGCAGGGTGGGGGGACCATCAGCCCCAGCATTTT. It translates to CAGWGDHQPQHF.

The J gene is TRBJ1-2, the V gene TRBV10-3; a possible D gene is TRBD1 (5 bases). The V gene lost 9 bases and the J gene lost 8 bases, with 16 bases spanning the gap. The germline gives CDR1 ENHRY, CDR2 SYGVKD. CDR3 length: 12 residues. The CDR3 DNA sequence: TGTGCCATTACGGGGGAGCGAGGCGGCTACACCTTC. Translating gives CAITGERGGYTF.

The CDR3 DNA reads as TGTGCCAGCAGTTTAACGGCTAGCGGGAAGAATGAGCAGTTCTTC. Translating gives CASSLTASGKNEQFF. V is TRBV28 and J is TRBJ2-1; 9 nucleotides align to TRBD2. This CDR3 contains 15 residues. Germline V lookup: CDR1 MDHEN, CDR2 SYDVKM. The trim removed 2 bases at V and 7 bases at J, leaving 6 bases unmatched.